Given below is one T cell receptor (beta chain) in context. This clonotype was recorded at least ten times. The specificity of this receptor is unknown. No base-level quality is on record; no much larger clone is a single base apart. This entry belongs to a study of regulatory T cells in long-lasting Graves disease (dated by TCRdb to about 2021). Study-wide context: Patients with newly diagnosed Graves' disease had been on antithyroid drugs for under 3 months. Patients with persistent Graves' disease were compared with patients with newly diagnosed Graves' disease using TCR sequencing and RNA sequencing of peripheral blood. The study was registered as a clinical trial and conducted in China. A total of roughly 35 samples underwent TCR sequencing: about 13 from persistent and some 20 from newly diagnosed Graves' disease patients.

Reading the label with the study, this specimen's time point is: newly diagnosed GD, antithyroid drugs for less than 3 months. RNA was extracted from PBMCs in TRIzol for both TCR sequencing and RNA sequencing. The diagnosis of Graves' disease was made according to American Thyroid Association guidelines. Recruitment of patients was carried out at an endocrinology department in Xi'an, China. From each patient, about 9.7 milliliters of peripheral blood was collected into an EDTA anticoagulant tube. Ficoll Paque Plus density gradient separation was used to isolate PBMCs, and no additional T cell sorting was done. RNA quality was checked with an Agilent 2100 Bioanalyzer and agarose gel, and concentration with a NanoDrop 2000. The V and J ends are trimmed by 3 bases and 3 bases, leaving 17 bases between them. The CDR3 holds 16 amino acids from the cysteine to the phenylalanine. The read is trimmed to its CDR3 DNA, 48 bases read in frame from base 1. The CDR1 and CDR2 encoded by the germline V gene are SGHTA and FQGNSA.

Library prep was done by multiplex PCR. The run used an Illumina HiSeq 4000. To build TCR beta libraries, CDR3 regions were amplified by Arm-PCR using iRepertoire HTBI primers. Before sequencing, the PCR products went through gel purification. Turning to the authors' computational methods: Gene usage analysis of CDR3 amino acid clonotypes used the 60 to 80 TRBV and 14 to 15 TRBJ segments found across samples. COPE and FqMerger were used to merge the filtered high-quality paired reads into contigs. BLAST was used to align contigs to IMGT TRBV, TRBD and TRBJ reference genes, and CDR3 was defined according to IMGT. Any clonotype with a frequency above 0.1% was counted as a highly expanded clone. Repertoire diversity was measured by Shannon entropy, and V-J evenness by the Gini coefficient. Clonotypes shared by more than one individual were considered public. TCRdb reran the public reads through fastp at Q25 and MiXCR, keeping productive beta chains. Every distinct CDR3 protein forms one entry, paired with its most common genes and DNA. It is TCRdb's table, rather than the study itself, that gives the V and J calls and clone size. Within this sample are under 400,000 distinct CDR3 sequences, with approximately 16% of them counted one time only. The top ten clonotypes cover 30% of the sample.

Beyond this particular receptor, the publication reports: More public clonotypes were shared among persistent patients (roughly 3,000) than among newly diagnosed patients (more than 900). Compared with newly diagnosed patients, persistent Graves' disease patients had lower TCR Shannon entropy and fewer highly expanded clones, which suggests clonal expansion. Sequencing and analysis were restricted to the TCR beta chain. The authors acknowledged the small sample size as a limitation that may reduce accuracy. The study examined only peripheral blood because the primary lesion, thyroid tissue, could not be accessed. Preferential use of TRBV28, TRBJ1-2 and TRBJ2-5 was observed in persistent disease, whereas TRBV20-1 and TRBJ2-1 were favored in newly diagnosed disease.

Another study also made use of these data, one on T cells in Graves' hyperthyroidism and ophthalmopathy. The second study, in turn, reports: Stable Graves' hyperthyroidism was defined as no progression to ophthalmopathy during 18 months of follow-up. Hyperthyroidism patients were newly diagnosed, with disease duration under 2 months, and aged 18 to 65 years. Patients with uncontrolled infections, other autoimmune diseases, pregnancy or lactation were excluded. Clinical symptoms, serum thyroxine and TRAb, thyroid ultrasound, and orbital computed tomography formed the basis for the diagnoses. A first-round RT-PCR of the TCR CDR3 used the HTBI primer set with the Qiagen OneStep RT-PCR kit. Most expanded thyroid clonotypes (frequency above 0.001) were also detected in blood, a finding suggesting that blood repertoires may reflect thyroid immune responses. A model built on a 13 V-J signature distinguished ophthalmopathy from stable hyperthyroidism, reaching 85% to 90% sensitivity and around 81% specificity in cross-validation and 80%/75% in testing. In validation, the model predicted progression to ophthalmopathy a median of around 6.5 months before onset, with roughly 68% sensitivity and 72.22% specificity. TCR V-J signatures able to tell the groups apart were searched for in a discovery cohort of some 100 patients, of whom around 43 had Graves' ophthalmopathy and 57 had stable Graves' hyperthyroidism. Prospective prediction of ophthalmopathy was tested in an independent validation cohort of some 19 hyperthyroidism patients and some 17 patients who later progressed to ophthalmopathy. The 100 discovery patients were divided at random into training and test sets in a 7:3 ratio. The study also compared thyroid tissue and blood T-cell repertoires from 6 or 7 Graves' hyperthyroidism patients. After blood sampling, hyperthyroidism patients were treated with methimazole at a starting dose of 30 mg daily, and ophthalmopathy patients were treated with high-dose intravenous methylprednisolone. A second multiplex PCR round built the libraries, followed by size selection and purification. The libraries were sequenced on an Illumina HiSeq2000 using paired-end 100 bp reads. SOAPnuke was used to process the raw data, with reads discarded if the reads contained adapters or uncalled bases, had a mean Phred below 15, or lacked an exact constant-primer or identifier match. COPE v1.2.5 was used to merge high-quality paired reads, and clonotypes were defined as unique nucleotide sequences. MiTCR v1.1 was used to align the clonotypes against IMGT TRBV, TRBD and TRBJ reference segments. Analysis was restricted to V-J combinations with a frequency above 0.0001, which covered roughly 99% of repertoires. A TCS score was defined as the ratio between F50 (clonal expansion) and ExV (chaos), using BLOSUM62-based TCRdist between CDR3 peptides within each V-J. Welch's t-statistics and random forest reduced around 510 V-J features to 10 to 15, which were used in a naive Bayes classifier (R e1071). Sample size was not statistically predetermined, and blinding of investigators to group allocation was not performed. The paper describes TCR Vbeta CDR3 sequencing of 120 to 150 peripheral blood samples, made up of about 40 ophthalmopathy patients, 70 to 75 hyperthyroidism patients and around 17 progressor patients.

The starting material was peripheral blood mononuclear cells (PBMCs), obtained at new diagnosis, from a patient treated with antithyroid drugs. The chain is made from TRBV7-2 and TRBJ2-5; the D gene lacks a confident call. The TCR comes from a man between 40 and 49 years old with Graves disease. Donor details come from another sample of the same person, matched by shared clones. The CDR3 is CASSLYKSASEETQYF. The DNA sequence is TGTGCCAGCAGCTTGTACAAGAGCGCTAGTGAAGAGACCCAGTACTTC.